These 5 T cell receptor beta chains share one sample of origin, sequenced in a study of T cells in Graves' hyperthyroidism and ophthalmopathy. From RNA transcripts, TCR beta CDR3 regions were amplified. The HTBI primer set drove a first-round RT-PCR of the TCR CDR3. TCRdb reanalysed the multiplex PCR reads using MiXCR and keeps one entry per CDR3 protein. The repertoire holds about 620,000 distinct CDR3 sequences, with 15% to 20% as singletons. Material for sequencing was blood. The receptors were sampled from a woman aged 25 to 39 with Graves' hyperthyroidism.

This clonotype was found many times. V usage is TRBV9 and J usage is TRBJ2-1; D gene ambiguous. V was cut by 0 bases and J by 6 bases, with 10 bases left in between. CDR3 size: 14 residues. Germline V lookup: CDR1 SGDLS, CDR2 YYNGEE. The CDR3 DNA reads TGTGCCAGCAGCGTAGGGGGTGGGCTCAATGAGCAGTTCTTC. It translates to CASSVGGGLNEQFF.

Here the CDR3 reads CASSPTGTGASEQYF. DNA of the CDR3: TGTGCCAGCAGCCCTACCGGGACAGGGGCAAGTGAGCAGTACTTC. The gene calls are TRBV3-2 and TRBJ2-7; TRBD1 was called by the table and not checked on the DNA. TRBV3-2 is classified as a pseudogene. This CDR3 is built from 15 residues.

This clonotype was counted ten times or more. The V and J genes are TRBV2 and TRBJ1-1; 9 bases align to TRBD1. The V gene end was trimmed by 7 bases and the J gene end by 4 bases; junction bases not matched to a gene: 7. This CDR3 is built from 14 residues. In germline, CDR1 is SNHLY, CDR2 FYNNEI. The CDR3: CASNPQGAVTEAFF. In DNA, the CDR3 is TGTGCCAGCAACCCACAGGGGGCGGTCACTGAAGCTTTCTTT.

This clonotype occurred a few times. The chain joins TRBV6-2 or TRBV6-3 to TRBJ2-3, with 10 bases matching TRBD1. The ends lost 7 bases at V and 3 bases at J; junction bases unmatched: 7. This CDR3 comprises 15 residues. CDR1 and CDR2 from the germline V gene are MNHEY and SVGEGT. The CDR3 bases are TGTGCCAGCACCCGGGACAGGGGTTTAACAGATACGCAGTATTTT. Translating it yields CASTRDRGLTDTQYF.

This clonotype was counted a few times. The rearrangement uses TRBV7-2 and TRBJ1-3, with D tentatively TRBD1 (5 bases). This CDR3 is built from 14 residues. Trimming pared 5 bases from V and 3 bases from J, leaving 11 bases between. Germline CDR1 and CDR2: SGHTA and FQGNSA. The CDR3 spells CASSPGAYGNTIYF. The CDR3 DNA reads TGTGCCAGCAGCCCCGGGGCATATGGAAACACCATATATTTT.